Listed below are T cell receptor beta chains from one sample, sequenced in a study of graft-versus-host responses after intestinal transplantation. Profiled with immunoSEQ multiplex PCR; TCRdb holds only in-frame clones, not every one. In the table there are about 54,000 clones, about 90% of which are singletons. Sequencing used PBMCs, obtained around 95 weeks after intestinal transplant. These TCRs come from a human patient who received an intestinal transplant, so some T cells may come from the graft donor. The CDR3 runs from the conserved cysteine through the conserved F or W. D genes are given only for firm matches. Clone size appears in some rows only: once, few, many, or a class for an expanded clone.

J,D,V,size,DNA,CDR3
TRBJ2-1,NA,TRBV29-1,NA,TGCAGCGTTGCTCGGGGGGCAAGGAATGAGCAGTTCTTC,CSVARGARNEQFF
TRBJ2-7,NA,TRBV5-5,NA,TGTGCCAGCAGCTTGGGACAGCGCTCCTACGAGCAGTACTTC,CASSLGQRSYEQYF
TRBJ2-2,TRBD1,TRBV6-5,NA,TGTGCCAGCAGTTACTTTTCCGGGACAGGCACAGGGGAGCTGTTTTTT,CASSYFSGTGTGELFF
TRBJ2-7,TRBD2,TRBV10-3,few,TGTGCCATCATGGGAGGGAGCTCCTACGAGCAGTACTTC,CAIMGGSSYEQYF
TRBJ1-5,NA,TRBV18,NA,TGTGCCAGCTCACCGGGAGCAGGGGATCAGCCCCAGCATTTT,CASSPGAGDQPQHF
TRBJ1-2,NA,TRBV5-4,NA,TGTGCCAGCAGCTCGCCTGGGAACTATGGCTACACCTTC,CASSSPGNYGYTF
TRBJ2-5,NA,TRBV4-1,NA,TGCGCCAGCGGGACATCACAAGAGACCCAGTACTTC,CASGTSQETQYF
TRBJ2-7,TRBD2,TRBV27,NA,TGTGCCAGCCGCATATGGGGACTAGAAGGGTACGAGCAGTACTTC,CASRIWGLEGYEQYF
TRBJ1-5,NA,TRBV19,NA,TGTGCCAGTAGTATACGGGACGGTGGGGATAATCAGCCCCAGCATTTT,CASSIRDGGDNQPQHF
TRBJ1-6,NA,TRBV9,NA,TGTGCCAGCAGCGTAGATTTTTCACCCCTCCACTTT,CASSVDFSPLHF
TRBJ1-2,TRBD1,TRBV5-6,NA,TGTGCCAGCAGCTTGGGACAGGGTGATGGCTACACCTTC,CASSLGQGDGYTF
TRBJ2-3,NA,TRBV6-1,NA,TGTGCCAGCAGTGAACGGAGGATGACAGATACGCAGTATTTT,CASSERRMTDTQYF
TRBJ1-5,NA,TRBV4-2,NA,TGTGCCAGCAGCCAAGAGGGGATCAGCAATCAGCCCCAGCATTTT,CASSQEGISNQPQHF
TRBJ2-1,NA,TRBV18,NA,TGTGCCAGCTCACCGACGACTAGTCGGAATGAGCAGTTCTTC,CASSPTTSRNEQFF
TRBJ1-2,NA,TRBV21-1,NA,TGTGCCAGCAGCAAATCGCCGGTAACAGGCAATCTCTACACCTTC,CASSKSPVTGNLYTF
TRBJ1-1,TRBD1,TRBV27,NA,TGTGCCAGCAGTGGGCCGGGACAGGGGTACACTGAAGCTTTCTTT,CASSGPGQGYTEAFF
TRBJ2-1,TRBD2,TRBV15,NA,TGTGCCACCAGCAGTTCCCGGGGACTAGCTGGCAATGAGCAGTTCTTC,CATSSSRGLAGNEQFF
TRBJ2-7,NA,TRBV7-9,NA,TGTGCCAGCAGCTTAAAAGGACGGTCCTACGAGCAGTACTTC,CASSLKGRSYEQYF
TRBJ1-4,NA,TRBV6-1,NA,TGTGCCAGCATTTTGCGTGACAGAAGGGGCGAAAAACTGTTTTTT,CASILRDRRGEKLFF
TRBJ1-1,NA,TRBV7-8,NA,TGTGCCAGCAGCTTTCAAAACCAGGGTTTGGCTGAAGCTTTCTTT,CASSFQNQGLAEAFF
TRBJ2-7,TRBD1,TRBV27,NA,TGTGCCAGCAGTTTAGGGACAGGGGGTCTGTACGAGCAGTACTTC,CASSLGTGGLYEQYF
TRBJ2-7,NA,TRBV12-5,once,TGTGCTAGTGGTTTGGTACGCCTGGGACGGTCCAGCTCCTACGAGCAGTACTTC,CASGLVRLGRSSSYEQYF
TRBJ2-5,NA,TRBV11-2,NA,TGTGCCAGCAGCTTAAACCAAGAGACCCAGTACTTC,CASSLNQETQYF
TRBJ2-5,TRBD1,TRBV2,NA,TGTGCCAGCAGGGGGAGGACAGGGGACCATCAAGAGACCCAGTACTTC,CASRGRTGDHQETQYF
TRBJ2-3,NA,TRBV7-3,few,TGTGCCAGCAGCTTACTTCCTAACACAGATACGCAGTATTTT,CASSLLPNTDTQYF
TRBJ1-5,NA,TRBV2,NA,TGTGCCAGCAGTGAGGGGTTCAGTTATAGCAATCAGCCCCAGCATTTT,CASSEGFSYSNQPQHF
TRBJ2-2,NA,TRBV18,NA,TGTGCCAGCTCACCCAGGGGCGACACCGGGGAGCTGTTTTTT,CASSPRGDTGELFF
TRBJ1-2,NA,TRBV2,once,TGTGCCAGCAGCGTGAACTATGGCTACACCTTC,CASSVNYGYTF
TRBJ1-2,NA,TRBV21-1,NA,TGTGCCAGGTACTACAGGGGTCCCATCTATGGCTACACCTTC,CARYYRGPIYGYTF
TRBJ1-1,NA,TRBV7-9,NA,TGTGCCAGCAGCTTACAAGGGAACACTGAAGCTTTCTTT,CASSLQGNTEAFF
TRBJ2-5,TRBD1,TRBV5-1,NA,TGCGCCAGCAGCTACCCACAGGGGATAGAAGAGACCCAGTACTTC,CASSYPQGIEETQYF
TRBJ2-1,TRBD2,TRBV4-1,NA,TGCGCCAGCAGCCACGCGCGGGGGAGCCTGAATGAGCAGTTCTTC,CASSHARGSLNEQFF
TRBJ1-1,NA,TRBV11-2,NA,TGTGCCAGCAGCTTAGATGCATTCCGTGTCACTGAAGCTTTCTTT,CASSLDAFRVTEAFF
TRBJ1-4,NA,TRBV4-1,NA,TGCGCCAGCAGCCAAGAAGACCGGGAGGGGGAAAAACTGTTTTTT,CASSQEDREGEKLFF
TRBJ1-1,NA,TRBV4-1,once,TGCGCCAGCAGCCCTTCCGGGCGCACTGAAGCTTTCTTT,CASSPSGRTEAFF
TRBJ1-2,TRBD1,TRBV10-2,NA,TGCGCCAGCGGGGGACAGTTGGGGTATGGCTACACCTTC,CASGGQLGYGYTF
TRBJ2-1,NA,TRBV11-3,NA,TGTGCCAGCAGCTCTAACAGGGTCCGTTCCTACAATGAGCAGTTCTTC,CASSSNRVRSYNEQFF
TRBJ2-7,TRBD2,TRBV5-1,NA,TGCGCCAGCAGCCCACTAGCGGGGGGCCCAAAGGTCTACGAGCAGTACTTC,CASSPLAGGPKVYEQYF
TRBJ1-2,TRBD1,TRBV7-9,NA,TGTGCCAGCAGCGCACCGGGACAGGGAATCTATGGCTACACCTTC,CASSAPGQGIYGYTF
TRBJ2-7,TRBD1,TRBV6-1,NA,TGTGCCAGCAGTGTACACAGGGGTAACTACGAGCAGTACTTC,CASSVHRGNYEQYF
TRBJ2-6,NA,TRBV11-2,NA,TGTGCCAGCAGCCCTGGGGGAGGGGGCGGGGCCAACGTCCTGACTTTC,CASSPGGGGGANVLTF
TRBJ2-5,TRBD1,TRBV9,NA,TGTGCCAGCAGCGCCCGCGGGACAGGGGCTTTCGAGACCCAGTACTTC,CASSARGTGAFETQYF